This T cell receptor (beta chain) was obtained from a study of blood T cell repertoires in COVID-19. Measured with immunoSEQ multiplex PCR; TCRdb has only the in-frame clones, and not every one. Altogether around 260,000 clones are present, 80% to 90% being singletons, with the ten largest covering about 4%. V was trimmed by 1 base and J by 7 bases, leaving 16 bases between them. CDR1 is SEHNR, CDR2 FQNEAQ, per germline (reference sequence). The CDR3 spans 15 residues. Clinical history reported by participants formed the basis on which cohorts were assigned. The TCR originated in a young man with acute COVID-19. J is TRBJ1-2 and V is TRBV7-9; D remains unclear. Sequencing used PBMCs or T cells enriched from blood (not recorded which). This CDR3 reads CASSLEGLTSGGYTF. In DNA form, the CDR3 reads TGTGCCAGCAGCTTAGAAGGACTCACCTCGGGTGGCTACACCTTC.